This passage covers 16 T cell receptor beta chains from one sample sequenced in a study of cytomegalovirus exposure and HLA in healthy donors. Primers for the PCR totalled 60 Vbeta and 13 Jbeta. Clones were sequenced by immunoSEQ multiplex PCR, and TCRdb holds only the in-frame ones, with some missing. Counted here are approximately 160,000 clones, about 80% occurring once; the ten biggest clones make up 1.5%. The specimen sequenced was PBMCs. The receptors were gathered from a girl between 5 and 17 years old in good health and CMV-seropositive.

V gene TRBV6-5 combines with J gene TRBJ2-3; 7 bases map to TRBD1. Losses at the gene ends were 2 bases for V and 5 bases for J; bases not matched to a gene: 10. CDR3 length: 16 residues. Germline V CDR1 and CDR2: MNHEY, SVGAGI. The CDR3 loop reads CASSYASGQSVDTQYF. CDR3 sequence (DNA): TGTGCCAGCAGTTACGCTTCGGGACAGAGTGTAGATACGCAGTATTTT.

The rearrangement links TRBV10-3 to TRBJ2-3, with a weak D call TRBD2 (5 bases). V shed 4 bases and J shed 0 bases, with 8 bases lying between them. There are 14 residues in the CDR3. In germline, CDR1 is ENHRY, CDR2 SYGVKD. This chain's CDR3 is CAISGPGSTDTQYF. The CDR3 nucleotides read TGTGCCATCAGTGGTCCGGGGAGCACAGATACGCAGTATTTT.

CDR3 bases: TGTGCCAGCAGCCAAAAGGGACTAGTTGATAATGAGCAGTTCTTC. This sequence encodes CASSQKGLVDNEQFF. V usage is TRBV14 and J usage is TRBJ2-1; TRBD2 matches at 8 bases. Germline V gives CDR1 SGHDN, CDR2 FVKESK. The CDR3 has 15 amino acids. After removal of 2 bases from V and 7 bases from J, the junction contained 7 bases not matched to a gene.

The count of this clone is one. The V gene is TRBV5-4, the J gene TRBJ2-1; TRBD1 aligns across 9 bases. There are 15 residues in the CDR3. Germline-derived CDR1 and CDR2 are SGHNT and YYREEE (reference sequence). The trim removed 3 bases at V and 6 bases at J, leaving 7 bases unmatched. The CDR3 loop reads CASSSRDRVGNEQFF. Written as DNA, the CDR3 is TGTGCCAGCAGCTCAAGGGACAGGGTGGGCAATGAGCAGTTCTTC.

The rearrangement links TRBV29-1 to TRBJ1-2, with 7 bases aligning to TRBD1. The CDR3 has 11 residues. The J segment lost 3 bases and the V segment lost 7 bases, leaving 2 bases of the junction unmatched. Germline CDR1 reads SQVTM; CDR2 reads ANQGSEA. In DNA form, the CDR3 reads TGCAGCGCCGGACAGGACTATGGCTACACCTTC. Its protein product is CSAGQDYGYTF.

The rearrangement uses TRBV14 and TRBJ1-1; 9 bases map to TRBD1. The J segment lost 4 bases and the V segment lost 2 bases, leaving 8 bases of the junction unmatched. This CDR3 is 16 amino acids long. From germline, CDR1 is SGHDN and CDR2 FVKESK. The CDR3: CASSQRDRATVTEAFF. CDR3 DNA: TGTGCCAGCAGCCAAAGGGACAGGGCGACGGTCACTGAAGCTTTCTTT.

The CDR3 DNA sequence: TGTGCCAGCAGGGGGCCGGGACTAGCGGGAGCAGGGCATGTCGGCGAGCAGTACTTC. Translating gives CASRGPGLAGAGHVGEQYF. This chain uses TRBV2 with TRBJ2-7; 14 bases align to TRBD2. The CDR3 has 19 amino acids. The germline gives CDR1 SNHLY, CDR2 FYNNEI. V gave up 6 bases and J gave up 6 bases; unmatched junction bases: 19.

This clone was counted a few times. At one end, the junction sequence differs from germline, possibly due to a read error. The chain employs TRBV11-2 and TRBJ2-7; TRBD1 matches 8 bases. This CDR3 comprises 15 residues. CDR1 is SGHAT and CDR2 is FQNNGV in the germline V gene. Here the CDR3 DNA reads TGTGCCAGCAGCTCCGGGACAGGACCCTCCTTCGAGCAGTACTTC. As protein: CASSSGTGPSFEQYF.

This clone was detected only once. The J gene is TRBJ2-1, the V gene TRBV19; D may be TRBD1 or TRBD2 (6 bases each). The CDR3 runs to 13 residues. Germline CDR1 LNHDA, CDR2 SQIVND (reference sequence). V gave up 4 bases and J gave up 13 bases, with 17 bases separating them. In DNA, the CDR3 is TGTGCCAGTAGTAAAGAGGGGGGAACCTTCCAGTTCTTC. Amino acids: CASSKEGGTFQFF.

CDR3 amino acids: CASSMTSGGPYEQYF. The CDR3 region has the DNA TGTGCCAGTAGCATGACTAGCGGGGGACCCTACGAGCAGTACTTC. The V call is TRBV19, the J call TRBJ2-7; TRBD2 agrees at 12 bases. The CDR3 spans 15 residues. Trimming cost V 6 bases and J 2 bases; bases outside gene matches: 5. Germline CDR1 and CDR2: LNHDA and SQIVND (reference sequence).

The genes are TRBV7-8 and TRBJ2-2; D remains ambiguous. Germline CDR1 and CDR2: SGHVS and FQNEAQ. The CDR3 is 15 residues long. Trimming shortened V by 3 bases and J by 0 bases, and 8 bases separated the two germline ends. In DNA form, the CDR3 reads TGTGCCAGCAGCTTGGGCCCGACGAACACCGGGGAGCTGTTTTTT. Translation: CASSLGPTNTGELFF.

This sequence joins TRBV27 and TRBJ1-2, with 7 bases fitting TRBD1. The CDR3 runs 14 residues. Trimming took 5 bases from V and 5 from J; bases not matched to a gene: 8. Germline V CDR1 and CDR2: MNHEY, SMNVEV (reference sequence). The CDR3 nucleotides are TGTGCCAGCAGTCGAACAGGGGTTGGGTATGGCTACACCTTC. This gives the protein CASSRTGVGYGYTF.

The gene calls are TRBV9 and TRBJ2-5; tentatively, D is TRBD2 (7 bases). The CDR3 spans 15 residues. The germline V and J ends were trimmed by 4 bases and 4 bases, with 17 bases remaining between them. Germline CDR1 is SGDLS and CDR2 is YYNGEE. This chain's CDR3 is CASSSLGGGRETQYF. CDR3 sequence (DNA): TGTGCCAGCAGCTCCCTGGGAGGGGGGCGAGAGACCCAGTACTTC.

The chain recombines TRBV29-1 with TRBJ1-2; D gene unclear. The CDR3 is 12 residues long. V was clipped by 5 bases and J by 1 base, with 8 bases between them. Germline lookup yields CDR1 SQVTM and CDR2 ANQGSEA. In DNA, the CDR3 is TGCAGCGTTTTACAGAGTAACTATGGCTACACCTTC. It yields the protein CSVLQSNYGYTF.

The chain uses TRBV30 and TRBJ2-7; D might be TRBD2 (6 bases). This CDR3 is built from 14 residues. CDR1 GTSNPN and CDR2 SVGIG come from the germline V gene (reference sequence). V was cut by 7 bases and J by 2 bases, with 18 bases left in between. The chain's CDR3 is CASLWRARAYEQYF. CDR3 nucleotide sequence: TGTGCCTCGCTTTGGAGGGCGCGAGCCTACGAGCAGTACTTC.

The CDR3: CAGQGRGETEAFF. The CDR3 DNA reads as TGTGCCGGGCAAGGGCGGGGGGAAACTGAAGCTTTCTTT. V is TRBV7-9 and J is TRBJ1-1; a possible D gene is TRBD1 (5 bases). The ends were cut back, 11 bases at V and 5 bases at J, with 18 bases in the middle. Germline-derived CDR1 and CDR2 are SEHNR and FQNEAQ (reference sequence). The length of the CDR3 is 13 residues.